This passage covers 17 T cell receptor beta chains from one sample sequenced in a study of T-cell memory formation after mild COVID-19. MiXCR, run by TCRdb on the 5' RACE reads, gives a single entry per CDR3 protein. The data contain about 470,000 distinct CDR3 sequences, roughly 18% of them seen just once; the ten biggest clones take up 9% to 15%. The sequencing input was PBMCs or a T cell subset sorted from them (not recorded which). The receptors shown here come from an adult woman who had mild COVID-19 (a few samples of this study predate the infection). Cell type and time point are not known.

This clonotype occurred a few times. The rearrangement joins TRBV10-3 to TRBJ2-7; TRBD1 agrees at 9 bases. The CDR3 is 14 residues long. Germline CDR1 ENHRY, CDR2 SYGVKD. The ends lost 4 bases at V and 7 bases at J; junction bases unmatched: 8. The CDR3 nucleotides are TGTGCCATCAGTGCCGGTGGGACAGGGTTTGAGCAGTACTTC. This encodes CAISAGGTGFEQYF.

The table lists this clonotype with a few counts. The chain joins TRBV5-1 to TRBJ2-5; D might be TRBD1 or TRBD2, each matching 5 bases. Trimming removed 6 bases from V and 2 bases from J, with 11 bases in between. The CDR3 spans 13 residues. The germline V gene has CDR1 SGHRS and CDR2 YFSETQ. DNA for the CDR3: TGCGCCAGCAAGGGGACGGTTCAAGAGACCCAGTACTTC. Protein product: CASKGTVQETQYF.

This chain uses TRBV9 with TRBJ2-5, with D tentatively TRBD1 or TRBD2 (5 bases each). There are 13 residues in the CDR3. The V gene lost 8 bases and the J gene lost 4 bases, with 15 bases spanning the gap. Germline CDR1 and CDR2: SGDLS and YYNGEE. Here the CDR3 reads CASAVVGGETQYF. The CDR3 DNA is TGTGCCAGTGCCGTAGTTGGGGGAGAGACCCAGTACTTC.

The V call is TRBV7-3, the J call TRBJ2-5; either TRBD1 or TRBD2 may fit D (6 bases each). Deletions cut 5 bases from V and 1 base from J, with 14 bases between. CDR3 length: 15 amino acids. CDR1 and CDR2 (germline): SGHTA, FQGTGA. The CDR3 DNA follows: TGTGCCAGCAGCCCTAATCGGGGGCCCCAAGAGACCCAGTACTTC. Translated: CASSPNRGPQETQYF.

This chain joins TRBV3-1 and TRBJ2-4; D gene ambiguous. The CDR3 spans 14 residues. The ends were cut back, 1 base at V and 2 bases at J, with 6 bases in the middle. Germline assignment: CDR1 LGHDT and CDR2 YNNKEL (reference sequence). CDR3 DNA: TGTGCCAGCAGCCAAGGCATACCCAAAAACATTCAGTACTTC. It specifies CASSQGIPKNIQYF.

The chain joins TRBV25-1 to TRBJ1-2; D not resolved. V was shortened by 2 bases and J by 7 bases, with 11 bases between the two germline ends. Germline V gives CDR1 MGHDK, CDR2 SYGVNS. CDR3 length: 13 amino acids. The CDR3 spells CASSEMVLGGYTF. CDR3 nucleotides: TGTGCCAGCAGTGAAATGGTTCTAGGTGGCTACACCTTC.

The J gene is TRBJ1-1, the V gene TRBV12-3 or TRBV12-4; D gene uncertain. V was shortened by 6 bases and J by 4 bases, with 15 bases between the two germline ends. The CDR3 totals 14 residues. Here the CDR3 DNA reads TGTGCCAGCAGAACGGACTCCTATTCCACTGAAGCTTTCTTT. It codes for CASRTDSYSTEAFF.

V and J are TRBV15 and TRBJ2-1, with TRBD2 matching 9 bases. Germline V gives CDR1 LNHNV, CDR2 YYDKDF (reference sequence). V was pared by 0 bases and J by 10 bases, with 16 bases of the junction left unmatched. This CDR3 region has 18 residues. The CDR3 DNA reads TGTGCCACCAGCAGAGATAAGGGGGCGGGAGGGCTATCGATAGAGCAGTTCTTC. Amino acids: CATSRDKGAGGLSIEQFF.

This clonotype showed up just a few times. The chain has TRBV9 and TRBJ2-2; D gene ambiguous. Germline CDR1 SGDLS, CDR2 YYNGEE. This CDR3 has 17 amino acids. Trimming pared 2 bases from V and 1 base from J, leaving 15 bases between. CDR3 sequence reads: CASSVSTGPGNTGELFF. The CDR3 DNA follows: TGTGCCAGCAGCGTCTCGACTGGCCCAGGGAACACCGGGGAGCTGTTTTTT.

This clonotype was seen more than once but under ten times. This sequence joins TRBV5-1 and TRBJ2-2; possible D gene TRBD2, 6 bases. This CDR3 has 15 residues. The germline gives CDR1 SGHRS, CDR2 YFSETQ. Trimming left V 4 bases short and J 4 bases short, with 14 bases between. The CDR3 is CASSRTRESTGELFF. CDR3 bases: TGCGCCAGCAGCAGGACCCGGGAGAGCACCGGGGAGCTGTTTTTT.

This clonotype appeared a few times. The chain is built from TRBV12-5 and TRBJ1-4; D gene uncertain. V lost 8 bases and J lost 7, with 29 bases in between. Per the germline V gene, CDR1 is LGHNT and CDR2 is FRNRAP. The CDR3 length is 18 residues. Written as DNA, the CDR3 is TGTGCTAGTAGGAGGGAGGGCGGATGGCAAAGGTTCGGTGAAAAACTGTTTTTT. Translation gives CASRREGGWQRFGEKLFF. Looking up the rest from reference TRBV12-5 and TRBJ1-4 gives the full variable domain: DARVTQTPRHKVTEMGQEVTMRCQPILGHNTVFWYRQTMMQGLELLAYFRNRAPLDDSGMPKDRFSAEMPDATLATLKIQPSEPRDSAVYFCASRREGGWQRFGEKLFFGSGTQLSVL.

The sample holds many counts of this clonotype. V gene TRBV4-2 combines with J gene TRBJ2-1; 8 positions match TRBD2. The J segment lost 0 bases and the V segment lost 0 bases, leaving 1 base of the junction unmatched. CDR1 is LGHNA and CDR2 is YNFKEQ in the germline V gene. CDR3 length equals 16 residues. DNA of the CDR3: TGTGCCAGCAGCCAAGATCTAGCGGGCTCCTACAATGAGCAGTTCTTC. Protein sequence: CASSQDLAGSYNEQFF.

The rearrangement uses TRBV7-9 and TRBJ1-5, with D possibly matching TRBD1 (6 bases). CDR3 length equals 15 residues. Trimming left V 0 bases short and J 5 bases short, with 11 bases between. CDR1 SEHNR and CDR2 FQNEAQ come from the germline V gene (reference sequence). The CDR3 region is CASSLAGTPDQPQHF. The CDR3 DNA sequence: TGTGCCAGCAGCTTAGCGGGGACACCAGATCAGCCCCAGCATTTT.

This clonotype appeared a few times. The chain couples TRBV29-1 to TRBJ2-2; 7 nucleotides agree with TRBD1. V lost 3 bases, J lost 8 bases, and 6 bases stayed unmatched. Germline CDR1 and CDR2: SQVTM and ANQGSEA. The CDR3 consists of 13 residues. The CDR3 spells CSVDRQGKGELFF. CDR3 DNA sequence: TGCAGCGTTGACAGACAGGGAAAGGGGGAGCTGTTTTTT.

The sample holds one count of this clonotype. The V and J genes are TRBV30 and TRBJ1-5, with D hard to call. The CDR3 is 15 residues long. The V end lost 0 bases, the J end lost 3 bases, and 12 bases lay between the germline ends. CDR1 is GTSNPN and CDR2 is SVGIG in the germline V gene (reference sequence). CDR3 region: CAWSVYRGNNQPQHF. CDR3 nucleotide sequence: TGTGCCTGGAGTGTATACAGAGGTAACAATCAGCCCCAGCATTTT.

This clonotype has at least ten counts. The chain links TRBV7-2 to TRBJ1-2; D possibly corresponds to TRBD1 (5 bases). The germline V gene has CDR1 SGHTA and CDR2 FQGNSA. This CDR3 is built from 15 residues. Trimming pared 2 bases from V and 4 bases from J, leaving 14 bases between. CDR3 amino acids: CASSLHLGGFYGYTF. Written as DNA, the CDR3 is TGTGCCAGCAGCTTACACCTCGGGGGGTTCTATGGCTACACCTTC.

This chain uses TRBV12-3 or TRBV12-4 with TRBJ1-2, with 7 bases matching TRBD1. V was clipped by 5 bases and J by 3 bases; unmatched bases: 3. The CDR3 totals 13 residues. The CDR3 DNA follows: TGTGCCAGCAGTCCACAGGGGTACTATGGCTACACCTTC. Residues: CASSPQGYYGYTF.